This T cell receptor (beta chain) originates from a study of T cells after yellow fever vaccination. CDR1 and CDR2 from the germline V gene are WSHSY and SAAADI. This CDR3 spans 11 amino acids. Trimming stripped 8 bases from V and 3 bases from J, with 8 bases between. This clonotype was observed a handful of times. Its target is unknown. Overall study results and limits: Abundant clonotypes from the bulk population could have been carried over as contaminants into FACS-sorted repertoires. A small proportion of clonotypes was detected in both the CD4 and CD8 compartments.

TCRdb fed the 5' RACE reads into MiXCR, producing one record per CDR3 protein. The sample carries some 420,000 distinct CDR3 sequences, approximately 19% recorded once. The chain is built from TRBV10-2 and TRBJ2-7; the D gene is possibly TRBD1 (6 bases). The receptor was isolated from a man aged 18 to 35 who received the YFV17D yellow fever vaccine. Sequences were derived from PBMCs, sampled before the yellow fever booster vaccination. This CDR3 is CASQDSYEQYF. The CDR3 DNA reads as TGCGCCAGCCAGGACAGCTACGAGCAGTACTTC.